A selection of T cell receptor beta chains follows, all from one sample in a study of identical twins. TCRdb independently ran MiXCR on the 5' RACE reads; one entry per CDR3 protein. The profile shows approximately 890,000 distinct CDR3 sequences, approximately 13% of them singletons. The same sample was also used in a study of yellow fever vaccine responses in identical twins.

The sample comprised PBMCs. The receptors were sampled from a woman under 30 in good health. Both conserved end residues are part of each CDR3. Each record gives: V gene, J gene, D gene, CDR3 protein. A D gene is named only where the DNA matches it firmly.

TRBV12-3/TRBV12-4	TRBJ1-1	NA	CASSLDRVLPNTEAFF
TRBV6-1	TRBJ1-6	TRBD1	CASSEFEGTGNSPLHF
TRBV24-1	TRBJ2-7	NA	CATSDGGAYEQYF
TRBV7-8	TRBJ2-2	NA	CASSPWTGRAGELFF
TRBV2	TRBJ2-7	TRBD2	CASKLERDVIEQYF
TRBV7-7	TRBJ2-2	TRBD2	CASSLGGGTRDTGELFF
TRBV6-5	TRBJ2-7	NA	CASSYSPTYEQYF
TRBV11-2	TRBJ2-3	NA	CASSLWEALGTDTQYF
TRBV2	TRBJ2-5	NA	CASRGIEETQYF
TRBV15	TRBJ2-7	TRBD2	CATSRAWVPTSSTYEQYF
TRBV7-6	TRBJ2-5	TRBD1	CASSLGQLGGTQYF
TRBV10-3	TRBJ1-1	NA	CAIRQQAMNTEAFF
TRBV18	TRBJ2-7	NA	CASSPGTRHYEQYF
TRBV24-1	TRBJ2-2	NA	CATSVGRGYTGELFF
TRBV10-3	TRBJ1-1	TRBD1	CAIRGQGVDTEAFF
TRBV28	TRBJ2-7	NA	CASSTSTGSYEQYF
TRBV10-3	TRBJ2-5	TRBD2	CAISDRTSGEETQYF
TRBV15	TRBJ2-1	TRBD2	CATNKRAGGAYNEQFF
TRBV20-1	TRBJ2-3	TRBD2	CSARTGTSGRSTDTQYF
TRBV3-1	TRBJ2-1	NA	CASSQGSGEQFF
TRBV5-1	TRBJ2-2	NA	CASSLEPTSTGELFF
TRBV13	TRBJ2-4	NA	CASSLWLAPPAKNIQYF
TRBV5-1	TRBJ2-1	TRBD2	CASRIGTSGNNEQFF
TRBV9	TRBJ2-1	TRBD2	CASSPSGGGVNEQFF
TRBV29-1	TRBJ2-5	NA	CSVPYPGKTDYQETQYF
TRBV3-1	TRBJ2-5	NA	CASSPTAQETQYF
TRBV5-1	TRBJ2-2	NA	CASSLTSWGTGELFF
TRBV5-1	TRBJ1-1	NA	CASTTTDGVNTEAFF
TRBV7-2	TRBJ2-4	NA	CASSLSEVAKNIQYF
TRBV12-3/TRBV12-4	TRBJ2-5	NA	CASSLRAKGWETQYF
TRBV20-1	TRBJ2-2	TRBD2	CRGGSPNTGELFF
TRBV29-1	TRBJ1-5	NA	CSVEEGVGQPQHF
TRBV27	TRBJ2-7	NA	CASSLEVSSYEQYF
TRBV7-9	TRBJ1-2	NA	CASSLALEGSGYTF
TRBV2	TRBJ2-7	NA	CASFETTRQYF
TRBV4-2	TRBJ2-6	NA	CASSQAYRDTSSGANVLTF
TRBV6-2/TRBV6-3	TRBJ2-7	NA	CASAAGFEQYF
TRBV4-1	TRBJ2-7	TRBD1	CASSQITGGYEQYF
TRBV5-1	TRBJ2-1	TRBD2	CASSSVWGGGRSSFNEQFF
TRBV5-6	TRBJ2-1	NA	CASSSAGPITEQFF
TRBV28	TRBJ2-6	TRBD1	CASSFLTLGTGGSGANVLTF
TRBV12-3/TRBV12-4	TRBJ1-2	TRBD1	CASSLRQGVGYTF
TRBV10-3	TRBJ2-7	NA	CAIRGGDAYEQYF
TRBV11-2	TRBJ1-1	NA	CASSLRQSEAFF